Below, 20 T cell receptor beta chains from the same sample are listed, as sequenced in a study of cytomegalovirus exposure and HLA in healthy donors. PCR involved 60 Vbeta and 13 Jbeta primers. Sequenced by immunoSEQ multiplex PCR; TCRdb stores in-frame clones only, minus some. Here the sample spans 110,000 or so clones, around 66% being singletons. The sample comprised PBMCs. These TCRs come from a man in his late teens or twenties in good health and CMV-seropositive.

A few counts support this clone. Different DNA sequences within this sample yield the same CDR3. The chain couples TRBV10-2 to TRBJ2-2; D not certain. Germline-derived CDR1 and CDR2 are WSHSY and SAAADI. V was shortened by 3 bases and J by 6 bases, with 8 bases between the two germline ends. This CDR3 region has 13 residues. DNA for the CDR3: TGCGCCAGCAGTGATCTAGTCCCCGGGGAGCTGTTTTTT. The encoded protein is CASSDLVPGELFF.

The J gene is TRBJ2-7, the V gene TRBV6-6; 8 nucleotides agree with TRBD1. This CDR3 is built from 14 residues. Germline CDR1 and CDR2: MNHNY and SVGAGI (reference sequence). V gave up 2 bases and J gave up 1 base; unmatched junction bases: 1. The CDR3 region has the DNA TGTGCCAGCAGTTACCAGGGGGCATCCTACGAGCAGTACGTC. Translated: CASSYQGASYEQYV.

The rearrangement joins TRBV6-5 to TRBJ2-7, with 10 nucleotides matching TRBD1. Per the germline V gene, CDR1 is MNHEY and CDR2 is SVGAGI. The ends lost 7 bases at V and 6 bases at J; junction bases unmatched: 12. This CDR3 is 15 amino acids long. DNA of the CDR3: TGTGCCAGCAATGGAAAGGGACAGGGGTTGTGCGAGCAGTACGTC. Translation: CASNGKGQGLCEQYV.

This clone was detected only a few times. CDR3 nucleotide sequence: TGTGCCACCAGCTCCCCAAGCGTCACAGGGTGGGGTAGGTCGGTCTATGGCTACACCTTC. It translates to CATSSPSVTGWGRSVYGYTF. V and J are TRBV15 and TRBJ1-2; D possibly corresponds to TRBD1 (6 bases). CDR1 and CDR2 (germline): LNHNV, YYDKDF (reference sequence). V gave up 5 bases and J gave up 4 bases, with 32 bases separating them. There are 20 residues in the CDR3.

J is TRBJ2-7 and V is TRBV10-3; 9 positions match TRBD1. From germline, CDR1 is ENHRY and CDR2 SYGVKD. The CDR3 runs to 14 residues. The V segment lost 6 bases and the J segment 6 bases; nucleotides outside the gene matches: 9. In DNA form, the CDR3 reads TGTGCCATCAGAGCCGGGACAGGGAAATCCGAGCAGTACTTC. Its translation: CAIRAGTGKSEQYF.

The chain carries TRBV5-1 and TRBJ2-3; 9 nucleotides line up with TRBD2. The CDR3 length is 15 residues. The germline gives CDR1 SGHRS, CDR2 YFSETQ. With 4 bases clipped from V and 6 bases from J, the junction kept 9 bases outside the gene matches. The CDR3 coding sequence is TGCGCCAGCAGCCCCCCGCGGGGGGGCCGGGATACGCAGTATTTT. Encoded protein: CASSPPRGGRDTQYF.

The V call is TRBV25-1, the J call TRBJ2-1, with 13 bases identical to TRBD2. With 2 bases clipped from V and 6 bases from J, the junction kept 4 bases outside the gene matches. The CDR3 runs 16 residues. CDR1 and CDR2 from the germline V gene are MGHDK and SYGVNS. The CDR3 DNA follows: TGTGCCAGCAGTGAACACCGACTAGCGGGGGGCAATGAGCAGTTCTTC. Its protein is CASSEHRLAGGNEQFF.

The CDR3 nucleotides read TGTGCCAGCAGCACCCGGACAGCCCAAGAGACCCAGTACTTC. Translation: CASSTRTAQETQYF. V gene TRBV5-4 combines with J gene TRBJ2-5, with D perhaps matching TRBD1 (6 bases). V was trimmed by 4 bases and J by 1 base, leaving 11 bases between them. This CDR3 has 14 amino acids. The germline V gene encodes CDR1 SGHNT and CDR2 YYREEE (reference sequence).

In DNA, the CDR3 is TGTGCCATCAGTGATATGGGACTAGCGGGGATGGAGACCCAGTACTTC. Translating gives CAISDMGLAGMETQYF. This sequence joins TRBV10-3 and TRBJ2-5, with TRBD2 matching over 13 bases. The CDR3 loop spans 16 amino acids. CDR1 is ENHRY, CDR2 SYGVKD, per germline. J was trimmed by 5 bases and V by 3 bases; bases with no gene match: 6.

In DNA, the CDR3 is TGTGCCAGCAGTTTTTTAACAGGGGGCTATGGAGCTTTCTTT. Translated, it gives CASSFLTGGYGAFF. V gene TRBV6-5 combines with J gene TRBJ1-1, with TRBD1 matching over 9 bases. The ends lost 4 bases at V and 10 bases at J; junction bases unmatched: 10. The CDR3 is made up of 14 amino acids. The germline V gene encodes CDR1 MNHEY and CDR2 SVGAGI.

This clone was picked up one time. The chain is built from TRBV5-1 and TRBJ2-5, with 8 bases that match TRBD2. This CDR3 has 13 residues. Per the germline V gene, CDR1 is SGHRS and CDR2 is YFSETQ. V shed 2 bases and J 5 bases; nucleotides not matched to a gene: 2. Here the CDR3 reads CASSFSGGETQYF. Written as DNA, the CDR3 is TGCGCCAGCAGCTTCTCGGGGGGGGAGACCCAGTACTTC.

The CDR3 here is CASSLVGHNQPQHF. In DNA, the CDR3 is TGTGCCAGCAGCTTAGTGGGGCACAATCAGCCCCAGCATTTT. This chain connects TRBV7-9 to TRBJ1-5; D is possibly TRBD1 (5 bases). The V gene lost 1 base and the J gene lost 3 bases, with 7 bases spanning the gap. Germline CDR1 is SEHNR and CDR2 is FQNEAQ (reference sequence). CDR3 length: 14 residues.

This clone was seen just once. CDR3 sequence: CASSYSARSTNEKLFF. Written as DNA, the CDR3 is TGTGCCAGCAGTTACTCGGCGCGGAGCACTAATGAAAAACTGTTTTTT. This chain joins TRBV6-6 and TRBJ1-4; D not resolved. Trimming cost V 0 bases and J 2 bases, with 10 bases left between them. The CDR3 covers 16 residues. CDR1 is MNHNY, CDR2 SVGAGI, per germline (reference sequence).

The chain recombines TRBV7-3 with TRBJ2-3; perhaps TRBD1 as D (6 bases). Germline CDR1 SGHTA, CDR2 FQGTGA. V lost 2 bases and J lost 4, with 16 bases in between. CDR3 length equals 16 residues. The DNA for the CDR3 is TGTGCCAGCAGCTTATTACAGGGAGCAACGGCAGATACGCAGTATTTT. Its protein product is CASSLLQGATADTQYF.

The chain combines TRBV6-5 with TRBJ2-7; 8 bases fit TRBD1. The CDR3 runs to 14 residues. Losses at the gene ends were 5 bases for V and 4 bases for J; bases not matched to a gene: 7. In germline, CDR1 is MNHEY, CDR2 SVGAGI. The CDR3 here is CASSDRGWGYEQYF. The CDR3 bases are TGTGCCAGCAGTGACAGGGGATGGGGGTACGAGCAGTACTTC.

In its sample, this clone was seen a few times. The chain links TRBV2 to TRBJ2-5; 10 bases are shared with TRBD1. The CDR3 loop spans 15 amino acids. Germline values: CDR1 SNHLY, CDR2 FYNNEI. The V gene end was trimmed by 10 bases and the J gene end by 5 bases; junction bases not matched to a gene: 13. The chain's CDR3 is CANPQRQGAVETQYF. CDR3 in DNA: TGTGCCAACCCACAGAGACAGGGGGCAGTGGAGACCCAGTACTTC.

This chain connects TRBV7-9 to TRBJ2-7; 10 nucleotides align to TRBD1. The germline V gene encodes CDR1 SEHNR and CDR2 FQNEAQ (reference sequence). CDR3 size: 14 residues. Trimming cost V 3 bases and J 3 bases; bases outside gene matches: 2. The CDR3 DNA reads as TGTGCCAGCAGCTTCGGACAGGGGGACTACGAGCAGTACTTC. This encodes CASSFGQGDYEQYF. The complete variable domain, with remaining parts taken from reference TRBV7-9 and TRBJ2-7, reads DTGVSQNPRHKITKRGQNVTFRCDPISEHNRLYWYRQTLGQGPEFLTYFQNEAQLEKSRLLSDRFSAERPKGSFSTLEIQRTEQGDSAMYLCASSFGQGDYEQYFGPGTRLTVT.

The chain has TRBV2 and TRBJ1-1; TRBD1 might be the D (6 bases). Germline V gene lookup returns CDR1 SNHLY and CDR2 FYNNEI. V lost 7 bases, J lost 0 bases, and 15 bases lay in between. This CDR3 is built from 15 residues. CDR3 DNA sequence: TGTGCCAGCACCCCCCCCGGGGGGCTGAACACTGAAGCTTTCTTT. It specifies CASTPPGGLNTEAFF. Full variable domain (rest looked up from reference TRBV2 and TRBJ1-1): EPEVTQTPSHQVTQMGQEVILRCVPISNHLYFYWYRQILGQKVEFLVSFYNNEISEKSEIFDDQFSVERPDGSNFTLKIRSTKLEDSAMYFCASTPPGGLNTEAFFGQGTRLTVV.

In DNA, the CDR3 is TGCGCCAGCAGCCAAGACACCACTAGCGGGGGAGTCGTCACCGGGGAGCTGTTTTTT. Its protein is CASSQDTTSGGVVTGELFF. The chain joins TRBV4-1 to TRBJ2-2; 11 nucleotides line up with TRBD2. The ends lost 0 bases at V and 4 bases at J; junction bases unmatched: 10. The CDR3 extends over 19 amino acids. Germline values: CDR1 MGHRA, CDR2 YSYEKL.

The CDR3 loop is CASSYSTGHYEQYF. CDR3 nucleotides: TGTGCCAGCAGTTATAGTACAGGCCACTACGAGCAGTACTTC. The genes are TRBV6-5 and TRBJ2-7; D perhaps matches TRBD1 (5 bases). The germline V gene encodes CDR1 MNHEY and CDR2 SVGAGI. The CDR3 extends over 14 amino acids. Deletions cut 3 bases from V and 3 bases from J, with 12 bases between.